The clone carrying this T cell receptor (beta chain) has at least ten counts. Construction of the TCR beta libraries employed iRepertoire HTBI primers in conjunction with Arm-PCR of CDR3 regions. TCRdb passed the multiplex PCR reads through MiXCR, listing each CDR3 protein once. The sample has 300,000 to 500,000 distinct CDR3 sequences, less than 25% seen once; the top ten hold less than 25%. The time point denotes: persistent/refractory GD, antithyroid drugs over 5 years with positive TRAb. Extracted PBMC RNA gave rise to the TCR library. This specimen comes from a study of regulatory T cells in long-lasting Graves disease. The source material was peripheral blood mononuclear cells (PBMCs), sampled when the disease was refractory, from a patient treated with antithyroid drugs. The receptor was isolated from a female donor with Graves disease.

This CDR3 is CASSLGTGRGTYEQYF. The CDR3 nucleotides read TGTGCCAGCAGCTTAGGGACCGGGCGGGGAACCTACGAGCAGTACTTC. The rearrangement uses TRBV11-2 and TRBJ2-7, with a weak D call TRBD2 (6 bases). The V gene's germline CDR1 is SGHAT and CDR2 FQNNGV. There are 16 residues in the CDR3. V was trimmed by 1 base and J by 2 bases, leaving 15 bases between them. The whole variable domain, filled in from reference TRBV11-2 and TRBJ2-7, reads EAGVAQSPRYKIIEKRQSVAFWCNPISGHATLYWYQQILGQGPKLLIQFQNNGVVDDSQLPKDRFSAERLKGVDSTLKIQPAKLEDSAVYLCASSLGTGRGTYEQYFGPGTRLTVT.